This entry features one T cell receptor (beta chain) sequence. Its antigen is not known. The data are from a study of identifying expanded T cells in peripheral blood. Study-wide results and limits: Clone count variance between roughly 2-week samples rose with total template count.

The CDR3 covers 17 residues. V was pared by 0 bases and J by 1 base, with 16 bases between. Germline CDR1 is SGDLS and CDR2 is YYNGEE. Assay: immunoSEQ multiplex PCR; the TCRdb copy retains only in-frame clones and omits some. This table holds 70,000 to 100,000 clones, more than 70% found once. This sequence was found in a person aged 18 to 75 in good health. The sequenced sample consisted of blood. The J gene is TRBJ2-5, the V gene TRBV9; D may be TRBD2 (6 bases). The CDR3 DNA is TGTGCCAGCAGCGTAGACCCCCCTGGCGGGACCCAAGAGACCCAGTACTTC. Its translation is CASSVDPPGGTQETQYF.